Below, 11 T cell receptor beta chains from the same sample are listed, as sequenced in a study of control samples from healthy donors and cancer patients. Method: immunoSEQ multiplex PCR; TCRdb's copy keeps in-frame clones and lacks some. This table holds some 70,000 clones, approximately 83% found once. Sample: blood. All receptors derive from a man aged 55 to 70 in good health.

The rearrangement uses TRBV9 and TRBJ1-2; 8 bases map to TRBD1. Germline-derived CDR1 and CDR2 are SGDLS and YYNGEE. The ends lost 4 bases at V and 3 bases at J; junction bases unmatched: 11. The CDR3 sequence is 16 residues long. The CDR3 sequence is CASSRMPQTGDYGYTF. The CDR3 DNA is TGTGCCAGCAGCCGGATGCCCCAGACAGGGGACTATGGCTACACCTTC.

The rearrangement links TRBV7-2 to TRBJ2-5; 8 bases align to TRBD2. The CDR3 loop spans 15 amino acids. Losses at the gene ends were 1 base for V and 1 base for J; bases not matched to a gene: 2. The germline CDR1 and CDR2 sequences are SGHTA and FQGNSA. CDR3 loop: CASSLVAGFQETQYF. The DNA of the CDR3 is TGTGCCAGCAGCTTAGTAGCGGGATTCCAAGAGACCCAGTACTTC. Based on the CDR3 plus reference TRBV7-2 and TRBJ2-5, the full variable domain is GAGVSQSPSNKVTEKGKDVELRCDPISGHTALYWYRQSLGQGLEFLIYFQGNSAPDKSGLPSDRFSAERTGGSVSTLTIQRTQQEDSAVYLCASSLVAGFQETQYFGPGTRLLVL.

The J gene is TRBJ1-2, the V gene TRBV2, with TRBD1 matching 8 bases. V gave up 6 bases and J gave up 8 bases; unmatched junction bases: 5. The germline V gene encodes CDR1 SNHLY and CDR2 FYNNEI. The CDR3 loop spans 12 amino acids. CDR3 bases: TGTGCCAGCAGGGCAGGGGGCTACGGCTACACCTTC. This gives the protein CASRAGGYGYTF.

This chain links TRBV13 with TRBJ1-2, with TRBD1 matching over 9 bases. V lost 5 bases, J lost 0 bases, and 1 base stayed unmatched. CDR3 size: 14 residues. CDR1 and CDR2 (germline): PRHDT, FYEKMQ (reference sequence). In DNA form, the CDR3 reads TGTGCCAGCAGCGGGACAGGGACTAACTATGGCTACACCTTC. Its translation: CASSGTGTNYGYTF.

This CDR3 is CASSSSGTGSGETQYF. CDR3 coding DNA: TGTGCCAGCAGCTCGTCCGGGACAGGGTCTGGAGAGACCCAGTACTTC. V usage is TRBV7-2 and J usage is TRBJ2-5; TRBD1 aligns across 9 bases. Germline V lookup: CDR1 SGHTA, CDR2 FQGNSA. CDR3 length: 16 residues. Losses at the gene ends were 4 bases for V and 4 bases for J; bases not matched to a gene: 10.

V usage is TRBV29-1 and J usage is TRBJ1-2; no clear D gene. This CDR3 is 12 amino acids long. Germline V lookup: CDR1 SQVTM, CDR2 ANQGSEA. Trimming pared 5 bases from V and 4 bases from J, leaving 11 bases between. The CDR3 loop reads CSVSPLFYGYTF. The CDR3, as DNA: TGCAGCGTTTCCCCACTCTTCTATGGCTACACCTTC. The variable domain in full, completed from reference TRBV29-1 and TRBJ1-2, reads SAVISQKPSRDICQRGTSLTIQCQVDSQVTMMFWYRQQPGQSLTLIATANQGSEATYESGFVIDKFPISRPNLTFSTLTVSNMSPEDSSIYLCSVSPLFYGYTFGSGTRLTVV.

This chain joins TRBV7-9 and TRBJ2-7, with D possibly TRBD2 on 5 matching bases. The V gene lost 5 bases and the J gene lost 2 bases, with 10 bases spanning the gap. The CDR3 covers 13 residues. From germline, CDR1 is SEHNR and CDR2 FQNEAQ (reference sequence). This CDR3 reads CASSPGGTYEQYF. In DNA form, the CDR3 reads TGTGCCAGCAGCCCAGGAGGCACCTACGAGCAGTACTTC.

The CDR3 sequence is CASRTGNNSPLHF. The CDR3 DNA is TGTGCCAGCAGGACGGGGAATAATTCACCCCTCCACTTT. V is TRBV12-3 or TRBV12-4 and J is TRBJ1-6; D is undetermined. The CDR3 is 13 residues long. Trimming removed 6 bases from V and 5 bases from J, with 8 bases in between.

The chain uses TRBV4-3 and TRBJ2-1; 11 bases are a match to TRBD2. Germline V CDR1 and CDR2: LGHNA, YSLEER. The length of the CDR3 is 18 residues. V lost 4 bases to trimming and J lost 0 bases; unmatched junction nucleotides: 8. The DNA of the CDR3 is TGCGCCAGCAGCCCCACTAGCGGGAGAATCAGCTCCTACAATGAGCAGTTCTTC. Its protein is CASSPTSGRISSYNEQFF.

The V and J genes are TRBV5-1 and TRBJ2-3; 10 nucleotides align to TRBD2. Germline loops: CDR1 SGHRS, CDR2 YFSETQ. CDR3 length equals 15 residues. V lost 6 bases and J lost 3; bases outside the gene matches: 7. The CDR3 loop reads CASTYASGRTDTQYF. In DNA, the CDR3 is TGCGCCAGCACGTACGCTAGCGGGAGAACAGATACGCAGTATTTT.

V and J are TRBV3-1 (or the pseudogene TRBV3-2) and TRBJ2-1; 11 positions match TRBD2. Germline-derived CDR1 and CDR2 are LGHDT and YNNKEL (reference sequence). J lost 6 bases, V lost 5 bases, and 3 bases had no gene match. The CDR3 has 14 amino acids. Here the CDR3 DNA reads TGTGCCAGCAGCAAGACTAGCGGGGTCAATGAGCAGTTCTTC. Amino acid sequence: CASSKTSGVNEQFF.